The T cell receptor (beta chain) under discussion was sequenced for a study of blood T cell repertoires in COVID-19. Whole-study context: The United States, Italy and Spain were the sources of the acute and convalescent COVID-19 samples. Nucleic acid was either cDNA or gDNA, and it came from T cells, B-cell-depleted T cells, or PBMCs.

In the authors' workflow: Amplification of reference gene primers provided the estimated nucleated cell counts. Produced via immunoSEQ multiplex PCR; TCRdb's table is partial and in-frame only. The DNA was the basis for D and trimming; V, J and clone size are from that table. This sample has approximately 97,000 clones; 90% occur once, and the top ten carry 1.5% to 2%. CDR1 GTSNPN and CDR2 SVGIG come from the germline V gene (reference sequence). There are 14 residues in the CDR3. The ends were cut back, 0 bases at V and 5 bases at J, with 13 bases in the middle. The material sequenced was peripheral blood. The source is a man aged 55 to 70 with acute or convalescent COVID-19. This sequence joins TRBV30 and TRBJ1-1; D ambiguous. CDR3 sequence (DNA): TGTGCCTGGAGTGTAACGATAATGGCAACTGAAGCTTTCTTT. This sequence encodes CAWSVTIMATEAFF.